A selection of T cell receptor beta chains follows, all from one sample in a study of blood T cell repertoires in COVID-19. Profiling relied on immunoSEQ multiplex PCR, and the TCRdb table lists in-frame clones only, not all of them. The profile shows tens of thousands of clones, about 83% of them singletons. The material sequenced was peripheral blood. These receptors were collected from a man between 65 and 85 years old with COVID-19, enrolled during active disease. Both conserved end residues are part of each CDR3. The D gene is left open where the match is weak. Where a row states a size, it is once, few, many or the class of an expanded clone; other rows omit it.

j_gene,d_gene,abundance,v_gene,CDR3nt,CDR3aa
TRBJ2-7,-,-,TRBV10-2,TGCGCCAGCAGAGTGAGCAAGGGGCAGAGAGGTATCCACGAGCAGTACTTC,CASRVSKGQRGIHEQYF
TRBJ2-5,-,-,TRBV7-3,TGTGCCAGCAGCACGAACGCAGGGGAGACCCAGTACTTC,CASSTNAGETQYF
TRBJ1-5,-,-,TRBV19,TGTGCCAGTAGCACTGGACAGATTAATAGCAATCAGCCCCAGCATTTT,CASSTGQINSNQPQHF
TRBJ1-1,TRBD1,-,TRBV7-2,TGTGCCACCTCGAGACAGGGGAACACTGAAGCTTTCTTT,CATSRQGNTEAFF
TRBJ1-4,TRBD1,-,TRBV3-1/TRBV3-2,TGTGCCAGCAGCCAATCAAGGGGGCTGTTGACTAATGAAAAACTGTTTTTT,CASSQSRGLLTNEKLFF
TRBJ2-7,-,-,TRBV7-2,TGTGCCAGCAGTCGAGGGGGTAGCGCCTACGAGCAGTACTTC,CASSRGGSAYEQYF
TRBJ1-2,TRBD1,-,TRBV6-5,TGTGCCAGCAGACCGGGACAGGGTGGTGATGGCTACACCTTC,CASRPGQGGDGYTF
TRBJ1-2,-,-,TRBV6-2/TRBV6-3,TGTGCCAGCAGTAGGAACAGCTACTATGGCTACACCTTC,CASSRNSYYGYTF
TRBJ1-6,-,-,TRBV6-6,TGTGCCAGCAGCCCTGGGACATCCAATTCACCCCTCCACTTT,CASSPGTSNSPLHF
TRBJ2-7,-,-,TRBV28,TGTGCCAGCAGCCCACCCGGGACAAAAGTCTACGAGCAGTACTTC,CASSPPGTKVYEQYF
TRBJ1-6,-,many,TRBV7-2,TGTGCCAGCAGCTTACGGGGCGGGGGTAATTCACCCCTCCACTTT,CASSLRGGGNSPLHF
TRBJ2-3,-,-,TRBV10-3,TGTGCCATCAGAGACTCGAGAGGTACGCAGTATTTT,CAIRDSRGTQYF
TRBJ1-1,TRBD1,-,TRBV27,TGTGCCAGCAGCCGGGACAGGGTGGGAGCTGAAGCTTTCTTT,CASSRDRVGAEAFF
TRBJ2-7,-,-,TRBV9,TGTGCCAGCAGCGTAGTAGCGGCAGGGGGAGCATACGAGCAGTACTTC,CASSVVAAGGAYEQYF
TRBJ2-7,TRBD2,few,TRBV5-4,TGTGCCAGCAGCTCCAGACTAGCGGGTTCCTACGAGCAGTACTTC,CASSSRLAGSYEQYF
TRBJ1-5,TRBD1,-,TRBV20-1,TGCAGTGCTAGTATCGGGTCAGGGGGCATTCAGCCCCAGCATTTT,CSASIGSGGIQPQHF
TRBJ1-5,-,-,TRBV27,TGTGCCAGCAGTTTATTTGTTAGTTATCAGCCCCAGCATTTT,CASSLFVSYQPQHF
TRBJ2-7,-,-,TRBV10-3,TGTGCCATCAGTGAACAGGGAATCTCCTACGAGCAGTACTTC,CAISEQGISYEQYF
TRBJ2-1,-,-,TRBV24-1,TGTGCCACCAGTGAGGTCGACAATAACAGAGGGTCGCTCTTC,CATSEVDNNRGSLF
TRBJ1-2,-,-,TRBV7-8,TGTGCCAGCAGCTTAGATCGAGGAACTATGGCTGGCTACACCTTC,CASSLDRGTMAGYTF
TRBJ2-1,TRBD2,many,TRBV2,TGTGCCATCCGAATACCCGGGACTAAGGTTTTTGATGAGCAGTTCTTC,CAIRIPGTKVFDEQFF
TRBJ2-7,-,-,TRBV27,TGTGCCAGCAGTCTCCTCGGTACCCTCAACAGCGAGCAGTACTTC,CASSLLGTLNSEQYF
TRBJ1-5,-,-,TRBV3-1/TRBV3-2,TGTGCCAGCAGCCAAGATCGGCCCGGGACTCCTAACCCGGATCAGCCCCAGCATTTT,CASSQDRPGTPNPDQPQHF
TRBJ1-1,-,-,TRBV5-5,TGTGCCAGCAGCGGGTTTGGGGGGGCACTGAACACTGAAGCTTTCTTT,CASSGFGGALNTEAFF
TRBJ2-5,-,-,TRBV6-2/TRBV6-3,TGTGCCAGCAGTTACTCGGGGACAAAAGAGACCCAGTACTTC,CASSYSGTKETQYF
TRBJ2-7,TRBD2,-,TRBV30,TGTGCCTGGAGCGTCCCATGGACTAGCGGGAGGGCCGGTGAGCAGTACTTC,CAWSVPWTSGRAGEQYF
TRBJ2-7,TRBD1,-,TRBV9,TGTGCCAGCAGCGTCTCCCCGGACAGGGTAGGCGAGCAGTACTTC,CASSVSPDRVGEQYF
TRBJ2-5,TRBD2,-,TRBV9,TGTGCCAGCAGCGTAGGAGCACTAGCGGGAGTGGAGACCCAGTACTTC,CASSVGALAGVETQYF
TRBJ1-1,TRBD1,-,TRBV5-1,TGCGCCAGCAGACCGGACAGGGGGCTCGGTACTGAAGCTTTCTTT,CASRPDRGLGTEAFF
TRBJ1-2,-,few,TRBV7-9,TGTGCCAGCAGCTCCGCCCGAGACATAAACTATGGCTACACCTTC,CASSSARDINYGYTF
TRBJ2-1,TRBD2,-,TRBV5-1,TGCGCCAGCACCACCTGGACTAGCGGGGGAGCGAATGAGCAGTTCTTC,CASTTWTSGGANEQFF
TRBJ1-2,-,-,TRBV7-9,TGTGCCAGCAGCCGGGGTGGGGTCGACTATGGCTACACCTTC,CASSRGGVDYGYTF
TRBJ1-4,TRBD1,-,TRBV5-1,TGCGCCAGCAGCTTAGAACAGGGGTTTGAAAAACTGTTTTTT,CASSLEQGFEKLFF
TRBJ2-1,-,few,TRBV7-8,TGTGCCAGCAGCGCAAGAGGGAGAAGCTCCTACAATGAGCAGTTCTTC,CASSARGRSSYNEQFF
TRBJ1-2,-,once,TRBV15,TGTGCCACCAGCAGAGATGTGGCGCCGGCGGAAGGCTACACCTTC,CATSRDVAPAEGYTF
TRBJ1-2,-,few,TRBV4-1,TGCGCCAGCAGCCCAGGGGTTCGTCGCAGTGGCTACACCTTC,CASSPGVRRSGYTF
TRBJ1-4,-,-,TRBV28,TGTGCCAGCAGTGCCCCATCCGCGGGCGGTGAAAAACTGTTTTTT,CASSAPSAGGEKLFF
TRBJ1-4,-,-,TRBV19,TGTGCCAGTAGTATAGCACAGGTCGGGGGGGAAAAACTGTTTTTT,CASSIAQVGGEKLFF
TRBJ1-2,-,-,TRBV27,TGTGCCAGTAGAGCAATTGACAGAAATTATGGCTACACCTTC,CASRAIDRNYGYTF
TRBJ2-5,TRBD1,once,TRBV4-3,TGCGCCAGCAGCCAGGGAGACAGGGACGAAGAGACCCAGTACTTC,CASSQGDRDEETQYF
TRBJ1-1,-,-,TRBV7-2,TGTGCCAGCAGCCTCGGGACATACGATTCTGAAGCTTTCTTT,CASSLGTYDSEAFF
TRBJ2-1,TRBD1,-,TRBV27,TGTGCCAGCAGTTTCTGGGGGACAGGGAACTACAATGAGCAGTTCTTC,CASSFWGTGNYNEQFF
TRBJ2-7,-,-,TRBV28,TGTGCCAGCAGTCGTCCGGGACTTCCTTACGAGCAGTACTTC,CASSRPGLPYEQYF
TRBJ1-1,TRBD1,-,TRBV12-3/TRBV12-4,TGTGCCAGCAGGACGACAGGGCCCACTGAAGCTTTCTTT,CASRTTGPTEAFF
TRBJ1-1,-,-,TRBV5-8,TGTGCCAGCAGCCCCTGGGGAGGGAGGGATGCGACTGAAGCTTTCTTT,CASSPWGGRDATEAFF
TRBJ1-5,TRBD1,-,TRBV18,TGTGCCAGCTCACTGGACAGGGAAGGAGATCAGCCCCAGCATTTT,CASSLDREGDQPQHF
TRBJ1-3,-,-,TRBV2,TGTGCCAGCAGTGATATGAGTGGGGGCCGCTCTGGAAACACCATATATTTT,CASSDMSGGRSGNTIYF
TRBJ2-7,TRBD1,-,TRBV2,TGTGCCAGCAGTGGGCGGGACAGGGGGTCCTACGAGCAGTACTTC,CASSGRDRGSYEQYF
TRBJ2-7,TRBD2,-,TRBV29-1,TGCAGCGTATCCCGGACTAGCTTCTACGAGCAGTACTTC,CSVSRTSFYEQYF
TRBJ2-7,TRBD1,-,TRBV6-2/TRBV6-3,TGTGCCAGCAGTTTTCGACAGGGATCCTACGAGCAGTACTTC,CASSFRQGSYEQYF
TRBJ1-1,TRBD1,few,TRBV30,TGTGCCTCCAACCGGGACAGTCTCGCTGAAGCTTTCTTT,CASNRDSLAEAFF
TRBJ1-1,TRBD1,-,TRBV6-4,TGTGCCAGCAGGGAAACGACAGGGGGAGGTACTGAAGCTTTCTTT,CASRETTGGGTEAFF
TRBJ2-7,TRBD1,-,TRBV6-2/TRBV6-3,TGTGCCAGCAGTTTCGGACAGGGGTCCTACGAGCAGTACTTC,CASSFGQGSYEQYF
TRBJ2-5,-,-,TRBV28,TGTGCCAGCAGCTACAGGGTCGAAGAGACCCAGTACTTC,CASSYRVEETQYF
TRBJ1-2,-,-,TRBV5-1,TGCGCCAGCAGCTTGGGGGAGGACTCCTATGGCTACACCTTC,CASSLGEDSYGYTF
TRBJ2-1,-,-,TRBV6-5,TGTGCCAGTGCCCAGCTGACTATTCAGTTCTTC,CASAQLTIQFF
TRBJ2-5,-,once,TRBV2,TGTGCCAGCAGTGAGGGTCAGCGAGAGACCCAGTACTTC,CASSEGQRETQYF
TRBJ1-2,-,-,TRBV6-6,TGTGCCAGCAGTTACTCGACAACCGTTAACTATGGCTACACCTTC,CASSYSTTVNYGYTF
TRBJ1-2,TRBD1,-,TRBV12-3/TRBV12-4,TGTGCCAGCAGTTTAGGTGGGACAGTTGGCTACACCTTC,CASSLGGTVGYTF